Listed here is a single TCR beta chain. The entry originates in a study of T cells in Graves' hyperthyroidism and ophthalmopathy. It was uncontrolled infection, other autoimmune disease, pregnancy or lactation that excluded patients. RNA transcripts yielded amplified TCR beta CDR3 regions. Primed by the HTBI set, a first-round RT-PCR was run on the TCR CDR3. Each CDR3 protein gets one entry after TCRdb re-called the multiplex PCR reads with MiXCR. The sample holds nearly 600,000 distinct CDR3 sequences, 13% to 15% seen once. CDR3 length equals 14 residues. CDR1 and CDR2 from the germline V gene are MNHNS and SASEGT. Losses at the gene ends were 10 bases for V and 4 bases for J; bases not matched to a gene: 9.

This clonotype was obtained from a woman between 18 and 30 years old with Graves' ophthalmopathy. Input material: blood. J is TRBJ1-1 and V is TRBV6-1, with TRBD1 matching 10 bases. The CDR3 sequence: CAITRGQGSTEAFF. The CDR3 coding sequence is TGTGCCATTACCCGGGGACAGGGGAGCACTGAAGCTTTCTTT.